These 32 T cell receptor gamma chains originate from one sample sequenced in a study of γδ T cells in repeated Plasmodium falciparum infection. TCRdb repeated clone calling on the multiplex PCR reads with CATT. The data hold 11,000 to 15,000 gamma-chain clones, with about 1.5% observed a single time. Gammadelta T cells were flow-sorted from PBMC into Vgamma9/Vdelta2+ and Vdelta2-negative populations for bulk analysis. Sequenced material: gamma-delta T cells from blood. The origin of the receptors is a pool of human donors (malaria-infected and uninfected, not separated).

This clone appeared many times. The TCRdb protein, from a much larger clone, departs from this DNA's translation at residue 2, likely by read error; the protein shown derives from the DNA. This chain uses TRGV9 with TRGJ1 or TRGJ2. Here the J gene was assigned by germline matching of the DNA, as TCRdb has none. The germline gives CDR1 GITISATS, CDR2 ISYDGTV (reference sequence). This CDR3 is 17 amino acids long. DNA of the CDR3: TGTACCTTGTGGGAGGTGCTTGGGATAGGAAATTATTATAAGAAACTCTTT. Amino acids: CTLWEVLGIGNYYKKLF.

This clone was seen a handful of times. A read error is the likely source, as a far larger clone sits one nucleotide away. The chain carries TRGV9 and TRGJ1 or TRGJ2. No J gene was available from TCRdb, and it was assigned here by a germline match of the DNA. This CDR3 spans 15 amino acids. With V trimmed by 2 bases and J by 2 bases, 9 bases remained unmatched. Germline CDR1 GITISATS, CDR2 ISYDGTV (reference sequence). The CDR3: CALWEGPFHYYKKLF. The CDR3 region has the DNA TGTGCCTTGTGGGAGGGCCCCTTCCATTATTATAAGAAACTCTTT.

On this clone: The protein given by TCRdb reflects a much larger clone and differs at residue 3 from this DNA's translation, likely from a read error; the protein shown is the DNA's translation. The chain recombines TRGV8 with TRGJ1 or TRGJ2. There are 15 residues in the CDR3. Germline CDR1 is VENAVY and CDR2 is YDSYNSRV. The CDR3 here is CASWDRRLNYYKKLF. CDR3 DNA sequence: TGTGCCTCCTGGGATCGCCGCCTGAATTATTATAAGAAACTCTTT.

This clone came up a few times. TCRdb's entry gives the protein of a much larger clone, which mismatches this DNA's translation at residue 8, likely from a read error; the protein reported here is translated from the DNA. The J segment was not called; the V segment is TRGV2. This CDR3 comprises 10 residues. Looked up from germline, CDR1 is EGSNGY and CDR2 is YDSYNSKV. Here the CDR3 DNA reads TGTGCCACCTGGGAGGATAAGGAACTCTTT. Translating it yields CATWEDKELF.

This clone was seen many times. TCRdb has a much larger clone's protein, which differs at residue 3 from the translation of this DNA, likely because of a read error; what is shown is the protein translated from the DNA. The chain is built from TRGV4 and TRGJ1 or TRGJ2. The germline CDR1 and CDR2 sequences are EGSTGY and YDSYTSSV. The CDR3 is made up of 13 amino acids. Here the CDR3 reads CASWDGHYCKKLF. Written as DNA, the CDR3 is TGTGCCTCCTGGGATGGGCATTACTGTAAGAAACTCTTT.

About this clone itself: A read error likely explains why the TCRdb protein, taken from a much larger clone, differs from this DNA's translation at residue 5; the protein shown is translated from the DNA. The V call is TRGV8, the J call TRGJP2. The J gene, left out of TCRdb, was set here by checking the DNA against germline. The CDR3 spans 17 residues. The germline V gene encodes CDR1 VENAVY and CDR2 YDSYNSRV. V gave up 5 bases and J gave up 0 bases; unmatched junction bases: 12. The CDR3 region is CATWGRGHDSSDWIKTF. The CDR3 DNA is TGTGCCACCTGGGGTCGAGGCCACGATAGTAGTGATTGGATCAAGACGTTT.

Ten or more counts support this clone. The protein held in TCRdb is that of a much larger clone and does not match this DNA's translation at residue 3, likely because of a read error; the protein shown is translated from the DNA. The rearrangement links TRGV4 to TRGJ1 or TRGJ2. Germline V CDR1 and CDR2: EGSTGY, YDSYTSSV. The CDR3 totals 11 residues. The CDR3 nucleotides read TGTGCCGCCTGGAATTATTATAAGAAACTCTTT. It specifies CAAWNYYKKLF.

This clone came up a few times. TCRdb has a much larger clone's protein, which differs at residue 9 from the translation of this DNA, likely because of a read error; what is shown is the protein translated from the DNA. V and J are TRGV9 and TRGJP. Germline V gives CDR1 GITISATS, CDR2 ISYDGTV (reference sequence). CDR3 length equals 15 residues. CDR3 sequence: CALWATELDKKIKVF. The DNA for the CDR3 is TGTGCCTTGTGGGCGACTGAGTTGGACAAAAAAATCAAGGTATTT.

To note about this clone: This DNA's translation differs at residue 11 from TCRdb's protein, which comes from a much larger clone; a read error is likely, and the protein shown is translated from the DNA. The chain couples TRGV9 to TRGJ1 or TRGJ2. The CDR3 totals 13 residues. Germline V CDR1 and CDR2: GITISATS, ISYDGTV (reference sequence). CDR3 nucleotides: TGTGCCTTGTGGGACGCGGATTATTATAAGAGACTCTTT. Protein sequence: CALWDADYYKRLF.

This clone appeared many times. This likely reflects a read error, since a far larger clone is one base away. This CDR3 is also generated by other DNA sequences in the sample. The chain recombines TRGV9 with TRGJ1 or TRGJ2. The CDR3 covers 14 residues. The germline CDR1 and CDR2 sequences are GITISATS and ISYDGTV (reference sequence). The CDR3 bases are TGTGCCTTGTGGGAGGTGCACCTATATTATAAGAAGCTCTTT. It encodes CALWEVHLYYKKLF.

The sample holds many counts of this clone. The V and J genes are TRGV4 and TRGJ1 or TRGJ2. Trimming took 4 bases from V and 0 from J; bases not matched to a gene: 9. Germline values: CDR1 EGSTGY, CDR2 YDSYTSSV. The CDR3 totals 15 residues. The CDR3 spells CATWDRGVNYYKKLF. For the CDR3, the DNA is TGTGCCACCTGGGACCGAGGAGTGAATTATTATAAGAAACTCTTT.

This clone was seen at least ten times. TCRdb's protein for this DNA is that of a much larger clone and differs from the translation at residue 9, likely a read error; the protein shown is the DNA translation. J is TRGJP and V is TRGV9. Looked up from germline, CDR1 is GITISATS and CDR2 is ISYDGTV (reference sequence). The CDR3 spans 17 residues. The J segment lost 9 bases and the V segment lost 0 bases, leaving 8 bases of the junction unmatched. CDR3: CALWEVKARLGKKIKVF. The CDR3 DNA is TGTGCCTTGTGGGAGGTGAAGGCCAGGTTGGGCAAAAAAATCAAGGTATTT.

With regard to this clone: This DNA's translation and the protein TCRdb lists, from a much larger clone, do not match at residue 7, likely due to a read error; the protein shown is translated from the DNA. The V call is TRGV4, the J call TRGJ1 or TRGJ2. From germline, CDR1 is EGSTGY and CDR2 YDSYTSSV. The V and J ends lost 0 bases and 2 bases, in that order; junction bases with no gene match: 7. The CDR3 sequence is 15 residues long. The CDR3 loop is CATWDGSFYYYKKLF. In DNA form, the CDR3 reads TGTGCCACCTGGGATGGGTCGTTTTATTATTATAAGAAACTCTTT.

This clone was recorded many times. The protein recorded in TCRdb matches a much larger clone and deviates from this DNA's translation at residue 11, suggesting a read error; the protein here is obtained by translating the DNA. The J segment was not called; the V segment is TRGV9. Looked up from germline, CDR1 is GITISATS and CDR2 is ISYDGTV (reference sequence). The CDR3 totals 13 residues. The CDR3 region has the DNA TGTGCCTTGTGGGAGGTGCACCGGTATAAGAGACTCTTT. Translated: CALWEVHRYKRLF.

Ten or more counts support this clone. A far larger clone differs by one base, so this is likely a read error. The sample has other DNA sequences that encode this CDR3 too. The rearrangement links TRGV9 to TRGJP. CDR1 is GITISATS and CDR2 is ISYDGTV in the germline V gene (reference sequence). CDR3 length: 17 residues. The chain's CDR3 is CALWEDSQELGKKIKVF. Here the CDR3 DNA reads TGTGCCTTGTGGGAGGACTCTCAAGAGTTAGGCAAAAAAATCAAGGTATTT.

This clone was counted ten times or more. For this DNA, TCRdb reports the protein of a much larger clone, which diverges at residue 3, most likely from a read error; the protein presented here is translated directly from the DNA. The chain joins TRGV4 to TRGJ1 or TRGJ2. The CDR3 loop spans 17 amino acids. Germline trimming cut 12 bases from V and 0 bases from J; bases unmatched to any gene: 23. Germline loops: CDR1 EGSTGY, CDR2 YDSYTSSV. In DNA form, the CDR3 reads TGTGCCGCCTCGGAAGTGAGTAAGAGCGAGAATTATTATAAGAAACTCTTT. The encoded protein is CAASEVSKSENYYKKLF.

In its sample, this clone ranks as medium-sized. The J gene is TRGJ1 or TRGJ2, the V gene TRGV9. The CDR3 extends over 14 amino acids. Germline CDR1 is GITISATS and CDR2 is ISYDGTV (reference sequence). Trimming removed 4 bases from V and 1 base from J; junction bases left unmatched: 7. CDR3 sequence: CALWEAHNYYKKLF. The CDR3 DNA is TGTGCCTTGTGGGAAGCTCATAATTATTATAAGAAACTCTTT.

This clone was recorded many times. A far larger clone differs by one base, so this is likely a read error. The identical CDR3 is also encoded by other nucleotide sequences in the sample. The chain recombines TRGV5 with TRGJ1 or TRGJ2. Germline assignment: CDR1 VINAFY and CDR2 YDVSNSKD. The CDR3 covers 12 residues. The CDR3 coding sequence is TGCGCCACCTGGGACAGGCCCTATAAGAAACTCTTT. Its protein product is CATWDRPYKKLF.

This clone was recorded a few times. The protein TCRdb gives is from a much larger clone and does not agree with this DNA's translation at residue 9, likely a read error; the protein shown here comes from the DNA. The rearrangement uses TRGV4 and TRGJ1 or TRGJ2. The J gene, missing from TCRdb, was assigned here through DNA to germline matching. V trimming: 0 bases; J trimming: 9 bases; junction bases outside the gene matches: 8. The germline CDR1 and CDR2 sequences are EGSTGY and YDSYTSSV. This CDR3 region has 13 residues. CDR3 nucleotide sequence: TGTGCCACCTGGGATGGGCCAAGGTTTAAGAAACTCTTT. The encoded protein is CATWDGPRFKKLF.

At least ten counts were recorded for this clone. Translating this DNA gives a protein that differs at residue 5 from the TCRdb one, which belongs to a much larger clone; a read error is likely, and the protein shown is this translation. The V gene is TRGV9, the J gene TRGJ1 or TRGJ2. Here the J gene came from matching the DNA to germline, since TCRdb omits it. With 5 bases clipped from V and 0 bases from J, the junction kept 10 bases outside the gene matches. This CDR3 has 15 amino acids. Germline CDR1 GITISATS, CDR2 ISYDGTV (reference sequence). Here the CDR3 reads CALWGPTQNYYKKLF. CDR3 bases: TGTGCCTTGTGGGGGCCTACGCAGAATTATTATAAGAAACTCTTT.

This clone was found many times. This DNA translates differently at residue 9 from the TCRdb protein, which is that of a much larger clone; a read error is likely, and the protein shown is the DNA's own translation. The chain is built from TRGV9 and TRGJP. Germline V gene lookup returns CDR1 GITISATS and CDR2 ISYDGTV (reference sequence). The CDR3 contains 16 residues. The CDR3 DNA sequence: TGTGCCTTGTGGGAGCTCCGGGAGTCGGGCAAAAAAATCAAGGTATTT. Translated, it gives CALWELRESGKKIKVF.

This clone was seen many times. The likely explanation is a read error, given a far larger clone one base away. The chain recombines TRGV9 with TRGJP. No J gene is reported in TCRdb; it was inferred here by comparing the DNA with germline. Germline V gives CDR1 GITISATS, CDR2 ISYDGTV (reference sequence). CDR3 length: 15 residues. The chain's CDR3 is CALWERELGKKIKVF. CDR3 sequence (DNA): TGTGCCCTGTGGGAACGAGAGTTGGGCAAAAAAATCAAGGTATTT.

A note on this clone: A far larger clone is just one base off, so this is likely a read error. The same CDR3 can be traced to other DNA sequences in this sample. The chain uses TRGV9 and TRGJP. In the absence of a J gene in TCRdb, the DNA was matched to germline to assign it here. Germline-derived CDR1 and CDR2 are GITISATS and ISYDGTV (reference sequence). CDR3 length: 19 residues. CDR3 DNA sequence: TGTGCCTTGTGGGAGGGAACCAAATTACAAGAGTTGGGCAAAAAGATCAAGGTATTT. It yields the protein CALWEGTKLQELGKKIKVF.

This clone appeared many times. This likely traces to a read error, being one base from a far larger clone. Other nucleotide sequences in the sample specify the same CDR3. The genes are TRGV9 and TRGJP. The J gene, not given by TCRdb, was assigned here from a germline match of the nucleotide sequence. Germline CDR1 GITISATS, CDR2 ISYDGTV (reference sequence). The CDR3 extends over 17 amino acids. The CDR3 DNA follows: TGTGCCTTGTGGGAGGTGAATAAAGAGTTGGGCAAAAAGATCAAGGTATTT. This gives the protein CALWEVNKELGKKIKVF.

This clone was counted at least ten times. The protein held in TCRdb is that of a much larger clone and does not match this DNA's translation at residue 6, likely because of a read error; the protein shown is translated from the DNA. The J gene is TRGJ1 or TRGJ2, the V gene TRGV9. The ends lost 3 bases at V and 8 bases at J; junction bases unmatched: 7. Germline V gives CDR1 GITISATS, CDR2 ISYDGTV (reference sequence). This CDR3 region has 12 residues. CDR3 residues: CALWEMEDKKLF. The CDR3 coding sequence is TGTGCCTTGTGGGAGATGGAGGATAAGAAACTCTTT.

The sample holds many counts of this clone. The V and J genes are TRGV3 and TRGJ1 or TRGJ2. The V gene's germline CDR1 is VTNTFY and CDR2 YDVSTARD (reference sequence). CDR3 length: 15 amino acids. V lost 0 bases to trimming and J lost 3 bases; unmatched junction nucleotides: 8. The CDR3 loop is CATWDRPYLYYKKLF. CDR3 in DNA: TGTGCCACCTGGGACAGGCCCTACCTTTATTATAAGAAACTCTTT.

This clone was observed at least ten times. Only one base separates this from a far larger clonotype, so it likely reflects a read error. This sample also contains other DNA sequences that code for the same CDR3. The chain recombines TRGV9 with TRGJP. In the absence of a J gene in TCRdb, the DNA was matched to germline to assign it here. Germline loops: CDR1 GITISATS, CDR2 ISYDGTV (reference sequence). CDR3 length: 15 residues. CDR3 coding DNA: TGTGCCTTGTGGGCGACTGAGTTGGGCAAGAAAATCAAGGTATTT. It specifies CALWATELGKKIKVF.

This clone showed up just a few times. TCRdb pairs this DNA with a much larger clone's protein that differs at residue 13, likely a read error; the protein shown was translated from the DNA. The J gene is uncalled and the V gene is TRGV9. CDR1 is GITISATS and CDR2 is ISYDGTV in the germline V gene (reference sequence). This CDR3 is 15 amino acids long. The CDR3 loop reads CALWEVPKNYYKELF. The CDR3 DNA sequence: TGTGCCTTGTGGGAGGTGCCCAAGAATTATTATAAGGAACTCTTT.

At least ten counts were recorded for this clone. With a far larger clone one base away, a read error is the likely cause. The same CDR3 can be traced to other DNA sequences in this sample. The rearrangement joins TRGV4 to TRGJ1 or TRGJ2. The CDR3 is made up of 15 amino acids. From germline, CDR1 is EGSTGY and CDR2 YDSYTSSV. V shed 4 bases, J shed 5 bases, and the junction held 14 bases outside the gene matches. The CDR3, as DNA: TGTGCCACCTGGGACGGGCCTTTCTTTGATTATAAGAAACTCTTT. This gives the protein CATWDGPFFDYKKLF.

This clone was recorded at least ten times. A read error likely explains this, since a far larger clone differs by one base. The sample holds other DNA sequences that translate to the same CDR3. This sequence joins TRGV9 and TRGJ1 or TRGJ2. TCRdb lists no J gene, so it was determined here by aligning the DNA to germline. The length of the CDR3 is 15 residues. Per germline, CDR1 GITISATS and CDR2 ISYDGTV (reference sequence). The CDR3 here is CALWEANGGYYKKLF. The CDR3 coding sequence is TGTGCCCTGTGGGAGGCTAACGGGGGGTATTATAAGAAACTCTTT.

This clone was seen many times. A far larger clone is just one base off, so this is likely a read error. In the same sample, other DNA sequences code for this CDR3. The CDR3 region has the DNA TGTGCCTTGTGGCAGGTAAGCCGGCAAGAGTTGGGCAAAAAAATCAAGGTATTT. Amino acids: CALWQVSRQELGKKIKVF. The chain couples TRGV9 to TRGJP. Germline matching of the DNA provided the J gene here, since TCRdb leaves it blank. The CDR3 is 18 amino acids. Germline assignment: CDR1 GITISATS and CDR2 ISYDGTV (reference sequence).

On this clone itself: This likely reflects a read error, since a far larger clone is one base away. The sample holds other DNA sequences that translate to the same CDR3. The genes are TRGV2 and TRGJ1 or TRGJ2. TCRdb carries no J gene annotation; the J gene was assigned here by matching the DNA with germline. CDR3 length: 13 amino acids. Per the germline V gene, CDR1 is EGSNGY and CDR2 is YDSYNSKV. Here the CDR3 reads CATWDGARYKKLF. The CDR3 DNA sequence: TGTGCCACTTGGGACGGGGCGAGGTATAAGAAACTCTTT.